This passage covers 28 T cell receptor beta chains from one sample sequenced in a study of cytomegalovirus exposure and HLA in healthy donors. The PCR made use of 60 Vbeta and 13 Jbeta primers. Sequencing used immunoSEQ multiplex PCR; TCRdb keeps in-frame clones, though not all of them. Among roughly 110,000 clones listed, just over 70% were seen once. Sequenced material: PBMCs. The receptor set was obtained from a boy aged 10-17 years in good health and CMV-seronegative.

The chain has TRBV2 and TRBJ2-7; the match to TRBD2 covers 12 bases. V lost 8 bases to trimming and J lost 4 bases; unmatched junction nucleotides: 12. Looked up from germline, CDR1 is SNHLY and CDR2 is FYNNEI. This CDR3 is 16 amino acids long. The CDR3 reads CASVRGLAGGPYEQYF. DNA of the CDR3: TGTGCCAGCGTCCGCGGGCTAGCGGGAGGGCCATACGAGCAGTACTTC.

The rearrangement links TRBV28 to TRBJ2-7, with 9 bases lining up with TRBD2. CDR3 length equals 17 residues. The V gene end was trimmed by 5 bases and the J gene end by 0 bases; junction bases not matched to a gene: 11. Germline V gene sequence: CDR1 MDHEN, CDR2 SYDVKM. In DNA, the CDR3 is TGTGCCAGCAGTGGGGTGGTAGCGGGAGCCTTCTCCTACGAGCAGTACTTC. Its translation is CASSGVVAGAFSYEQYF.

This clone was seen a few times. In DNA, the CDR3 is TGTGCCAGCAGCCCCAGAGTCCCGGGACTAGCGGGGGGGCCAAATTTGGTGACAGATACGCAGTATTTT. Translation: CASSPRVPGLAGGPNLVTDTQYF. The J gene is TRBJ2-3, the V gene TRBV9, with 16 bases identical to TRBD2. The junction had 23 bases not matched to a gene; V was cut back by 4 bases and J by 3 bases. The CDR3 runs to 23 residues. The germline V gene has CDR1 SGDLS and CDR2 YYNGEE.

This clone was detected only a few times. The chain employs TRBV10-3 and TRBJ2-7; 7 bases fit TRBD2. The CDR3 contains 17 residues. The J segment lost 6 bases and the V segment lost 0 bases, leaving 14 bases of the junction unmatched. Germline V gene sequence: CDR1 ENHRY, CDR2 SYGVKD. Written as DNA, the CDR3 is TGTGCCATCAGTGAGTCGTGGGGGGGGAAGAGTTCTGTCGAGCAGTACTTC. As protein: CAISESWGGKSSVEQYF.

J is TRBJ2-7 and V is TRBV29-1; TRBD1 might be the D (5 bases). Trimming took 7 bases from V and 0 from J, leaving 19 bases between them. Germline V gene sequence: CDR1 SQVTM, CDR2 ANQGSEA. CDR3 length: 15 amino acids. DNA of the CDR3: TGCAGCGGGATAACAGGCACCAGGAGCTCCTACGAGCAGTACTTC. Translated, it gives CSGITGTRSSYEQYF.

This chain joins TRBV5-4 and TRBJ2-1, with a weak D call TRBD1 (5 bases). This CDR3 contains 14 residues. Germline V gene sequence: CDR1 SGHNT, CDR2 YYREEE (reference sequence). Trimming took off 0 bases at V and 6 bases at J, with 10 bases between the two ends. The CDR3 sequence: CASSLAGNINEQFF. The CDR3 coding sequence is TGTGCCAGCAGCTTGGCAGGGAATATCAATGAGCAGTTCTTC.

The chain carries TRBV30 and TRBJ1-2, with D possibly matching TRBD1 (5 bases). Germline V lookup: CDR1 GTSNPN, CDR2 SVGIG (reference sequence). V lost 0 bases and J 3 bases, leaving 20 bases between the germline ends. The CDR3 loop spans 17 amino acids. In DNA, the CDR3 is TGTGCCTGGAGTGTATATCGGGCCCGGGGGAACTACTATGGCTACACCTTC. Translating gives CAWSVYRARGNYYGYTF.

This clone was picked up one time. The chain has TRBV28 and TRBJ1-5, with D possibly matching TRBD1 (5 bases). Trimming cost V 3 bases and J 2 bases, with 11 bases left between them. The CDR3 extends over 15 amino acids. CDR1 is MDHEN, CDR2 SYDVKM, per germline. The CDR3 DNA reads TGTGCCAGCAGTTTGCAAGGGGCCGGCAATCAGCCCCAGCATTTT. Translating gives CASSLQGAGNQPQHF.

V and J are TRBV7-9 and TRBJ1-2, with TRBD1 matching over 10 bases. This CDR3 contains 15 residues. The V segment lost 5 bases and the J segment 8 bases; nucleotides outside the gene matches: 11. The germline V gene has CDR1 SEHNR and CDR2 FQNEAQ (reference sequence). The DNA of the CDR3 is TGTGCCAGCAGCCCGGGGGGGACAGGGGCCCTGGGCTACACCTTC. It specifies CASSPGGTGALGYTF. Full variable domain (missing parts from reference TRBV7-9 and TRBJ1-2): DTGVSQNPRHKITKRGQNVTFRCDPISEHNRLYWYRQTLGQGPEFLTYFQNEAQLEKSRLLSDRFSAERPKGSFSTLEIQRTEQGDSAMYLCASSPGGTGALGYTFGSGTRLTVV.

The chain recombines TRBV30 with TRBJ2-1, with 9 bases fitting TRBD2. Trimming removed 7 bases from V and 0 bases from J; junction bases left unmatched: 10. CDR3 size: 16 residues. Per germline, CDR1 GTSNPN and CDR2 SVGIG (reference sequence). Written as DNA, the CDR3 is TGTGCCTACCATTCTTATAGCGGGGGCTCCTACAATGAGCAGTTCTTC. It yields the protein CAYHSYSGGSYNEQFF. Combining the CDR3 with reference TRBV30 and TRBJ2-1 gives the whole variable domain SQTIHQWPATLVQPVGSPLSLECTVEGTSNPNLYWYRQAAGRGLQLLFYSVGIGQISSEVPQNLSASRPQDRQFILSSKKLLLSDSGFYLCAYHSYSGGSYNEQFFGPGTRLTVL.

Here the CDR3 reads CASRQGGRTEAFF. The CDR3, as DNA: TGCGCCAGCAGACAGGGGGGGAGGACTGAAGCTTTCTTT. The chain combines TRBV4-1 with TRBJ1-1, with TRBD1 matching 8 bases. The V segment lost 6 bases and the J segment 5 bases; nucleotides outside the gene matches: 5. CDR1 MGHRA and CDR2 YSYEKL come from the germline V gene. The CDR3 loop spans 13 amino acids.

The V and J genes are TRBV9 and TRBJ2-3, with 9 bases matching TRBD2. The germline CDR1 and CDR2 sequences are SGDLS and YYNGEE. The CDR3 sequence is 20 residues long. The V and J ends lost 4 bases and 2 bases, in that order; junction bases with no gene match: 20. In nucleotides, the CDR3 is TGTGCCAGCAGCTCTCCAGTCGAGCGGGGGGCCAACCTATACACAGATACGCAGTATTTT. Its translation is CASSSPVERGANLYTDTQYF. The whole variable domain, filled in from reference TRBV9 and TRBJ2-3, reads DSGVTQTPKHLITATGQRVTLRCSPRSGDLSVYWYQQSLDQGLQFLIQYYNGEERAKGNILERFSAQQFPDLHSELNLSSLELGDSALYFCASSSPVERGANLYTDTQYFGPGTRLTVL.

This clone was recorded a few times. The chain has TRBV4-3 and TRBJ1-2, with 7 positions matching TRBD1. CDR3 length: 15 residues. Looked up from germline, CDR1 is LGHNA and CDR2 is YSLEER. Unmatched junction bases numbered 5, after V lost 0 bases and J lost 4 bases. CDR3 in amino acids: CASSQDLTGVYGYTF. The CDR3, as DNA: TGCGCCAGCAGCCAAGATCTCACAGGGGTCTATGGCTACACCTTC.

This clone was seen a few times. The V and J genes are TRBV2 and TRBJ2-1; D may be TRBD2 (6 bases). The germline CDR1 and CDR2 sequences are SNHLY and FYNNEI. The CDR3 is 15 amino acids. Trimming removed 3 bases from V and 5 bases from J, with 14 bases in between. As DNA, the CDR3 is TGTGCCAGCAGTGACATGAGCGGGCTTAACAATGAGCAGTTCTTC. The encoded protein is CASSDMSGLNNEQFF.

This clone was observed a handful of times. The chain has TRBV7-2 and TRBJ2-1; possible D gene TRBD2, 5 bases. CDR3 length: 15 residues. CDR1 is SGHTA, CDR2 FQGNSA, per germline. Trimming left V 3 bases short and J 2 bases short, with 11 bases between. The CDR3 nucleotides are TGTGCCAGCAGCTTGAGGGCTGGCGCCTACAATGAGCAGTTCTTC. It specifies CASSLRAGAYNEQFF.

This clone was detected once. The conserved phenylalanine or tryptophan normally closing the CDR3 is absent here, so this likely arose from a read error. The DNA is omitted, as the CDR3 cannot be located on it reliably, and the CDR3 follows TCRdb's listing. The chain combines TRBV5-6 with TRBJ2-7; the table's D call, TRBD2, was not checked against the DNA. The CDR3 comprises 16 residues, both ends counted. Looked up from germline, CDR1 is SGHDT and CDR2 is YYEEEE. CDR3 in amino acids: CASSTAGLAGGPRNVL.

The chain couples TRBV7-9 to TRBJ2-3, with D unresolved. This CDR3 spans 16 amino acids. Germline assignment: CDR1 SEHNR and CDR2 FQNEAQ (reference sequence). The V gene lost 1 base and the J gene lost 4 bases, with 15 bases spanning the gap. In DNA form, the CDR3 reads TGTGCCAGCAGCTTAGTTCCCCGGAGTGTATCAGATACGCAGTATTTT. It specifies CASSLVPRSVSDTQYF.

This clone turned up a few times. The genes are TRBV4-2 and TRBJ2-7; a weak D match, TRBD2 (6 bases). Trimming shortened V by 4 bases and J by 0 bases, and 10 bases separated the two germline ends. Germline loops: CDR1 LGHNA, CDR2 YNFKEQ. The CDR3 covers 14 residues. The CDR3 DNA reads as TGTGCCAGCAGCCCTCTGGGGGGCTCCTACGAGCAGTACTTC. Translating it yields CASSPLGGSYEQYF.

The chain carries TRBV6-5 and TRBJ2-7, with D maybe TRBD2 (5 bases). CDR3 length equals 14 residues. V was shortened by 0 bases and J by 7 bases, with 13 bases between the two germline ends. Germline V gives CDR1 MNHEY, CDR2 SVGAGI. This CDR3 reads CASSYSGGGVEQYF. As DNA, the CDR3 is TGTGCCAGCAGTTACTCCGGCGGAGGAGTTGAGCAGTACTTC.

This clone was seen only a few times. The rearrangement links TRBV15 to TRBJ1-4; D is unresolved. Germline-derived CDR1 and CDR2 are LNHNV and YYDKDF (reference sequence). This CDR3 has 17 residues. V was shortened by 0 bases and J by 5 bases, with 16 bases between the two germline ends. CDR3: CATSRDGRSSLNEKLFF. As DNA, the CDR3 is TGTGCCACCAGCAGAGATGGGAGATCCTCGTTAAATGAAAAACTGTTTTTT.

The chain carries TRBV28 and TRBJ1-1; perhaps TRBD1 as D (5 bases). CDR3 length equals 15 residues. Between the trimmed V and J ends, which lost 8 bases and 2 bases, there was a span of 18 bases. Germline-derived CDR1 and CDR2 are MDHEN and SYDVKM. Here the CDR3 DNA reads TGTGCCAGCTGGGGCCCCGGGGGTATCAACACTGAAGCTTTCTTT. Its protein product is CASWGPGGINTEAFF.

The chain is built from TRBV4-1 and TRBJ2-7; TRBD2 aligns across 8 bases. V shed 1 base and J 3 bases; nucleotides not matched to a gene: 5. Germline V lookup: CDR1 MGHRA, CDR2 YSYEKL. CDR3 length equals 15 residues. The CDR3 reads CASSQAAGEFYEQYF. In nucleotides, the CDR3 is TGCGCCAGCAGCCAAGCAGCGGGAGAATTCTACGAGCAGTACTTC.

The chain couples TRBV27 to TRBJ2-7, with 10 positions matching TRBD1. Trimming at V came to 5 bases and at J to 0 bases, leaving 7 bases not matched to a gene. The CDR3 totals 16 residues. From germline, CDR1 is MNHEY and CDR2 SMNVEV (reference sequence). CDR3 DNA: TGTGCCAGCAGTCCTAGGACAGGGGGGAGCTCCTACGAGCAGTACTTC. It yields the protein CASSPRTGGSSYEQYF.

This clone was observed a handful of times. The V call is TRBV21-1, the J call TRBJ1-1. TRBV21-1 is a documented pseudogene. The CDR3 is made up of 15 amino acids. This CDR3 is CASSKLVSGKTEAFF. DNA of the CDR3: TGTGCCAGCAGCAAACTCGTGTCGGGGAAGACTGAAGCTTTCTTT.

The rearrangement uses TRBV7-2 and TRBJ2-7; the D gene is possibly TRBD1 (6 bases). This CDR3 is built from 13 residues. Trimming shortened V by 4 bases and J by 2 bases, and 9 bases separated the two germline ends. CDR1 is SGHTA, CDR2 FQGNSA, per germline. The CDR3 region has the DNA TGTGCCAGCAGCTCCGACAGGACCTACGAGCAGTACTTC. Translating gives CASSSDRTYEQYF. The variable domain in full, completed from reference TRBV7-2 and TRBJ2-7, reads GAGVSQSPSNKVTEKGKDVELRCDPISGHTALYWYRQSLGQGLEFLIYFQGNSAPDKSGLPSDRFSAERTGGSVSTLTIQRTQQEDSAVYLCASSSDRTYEQYFGPGTRLTVT.

This clone was detected a few times. Because it lacks the conserved phenylalanine or tryptophan at the end, this CDR3 is likely a read error. This chain joins TRBV7-6 and TRBJ1-5, with a possible D match to TRBD1 (6 bases). The CDR3 loop spans 15 amino acids. Germline lookup yields CDR1 SGHVS and CDR2 FNYEAQ. V was clipped by 6 bases and J by 3 bases, with 15 bases between them. The CDR3 bases are TGTGCCAGCAGTCTGGACAGCCGTTTCAATCAGCCCCAGCATGTT. It yields the protein CASSLDSRFNQPQHV.

This clone was observed a few times. This sequence joins TRBV9 and TRBJ1-1; D perhaps matches TRBD1 (6 bases). CDR3 length: 14 residues. Trimming stripped 0 bases from V and 1 base from J, with 7 bases between. Germline values: CDR1 SGDLS, CDR2 YYNGEE. CDR3 sequence reads: CASSVEGQNTEAFF. The CDR3 DNA follows: TGTGCCAGCAGCGTAGAGGGACAGAACACTGAAGCTTTCTTT.

This chain uses TRBV5-4 with TRBJ2-1; 8 bases agree with TRBD2. The CDR3 runs 14 residues. Germline CDR1 SGHNT, CDR2 YYREEE (reference sequence). V dropped 5 bases and J dropped 7; count of bases not matched to a gene: 8. This chain's CDR3 is CASRNQREWNEQFF. CDR3 DNA sequence: TGTGCCAGCAGAAACCAGCGGGAGTGGAATGAGCAGTTCTTC.